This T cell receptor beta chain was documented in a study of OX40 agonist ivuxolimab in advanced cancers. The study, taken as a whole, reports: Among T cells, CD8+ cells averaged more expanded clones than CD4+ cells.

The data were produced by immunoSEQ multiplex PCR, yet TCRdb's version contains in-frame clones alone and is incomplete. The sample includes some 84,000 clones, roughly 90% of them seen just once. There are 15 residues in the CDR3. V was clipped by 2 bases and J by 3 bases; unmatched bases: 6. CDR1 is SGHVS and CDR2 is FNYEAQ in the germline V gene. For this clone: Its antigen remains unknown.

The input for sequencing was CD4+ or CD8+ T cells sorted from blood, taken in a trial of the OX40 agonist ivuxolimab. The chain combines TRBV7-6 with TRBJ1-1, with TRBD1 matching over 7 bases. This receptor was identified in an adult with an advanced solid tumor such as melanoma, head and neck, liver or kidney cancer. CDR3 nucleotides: TGTGCCAGCAGCTTAAGAGTAACAGGGGACACTGAAGCTTTCTTT. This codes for CASSLRVTGDTEAFF. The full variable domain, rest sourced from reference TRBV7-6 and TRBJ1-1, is GAGVSQSPRYKVTKRGQDVALRCDPISGHVSLYWYRQALGQGPEFLTYFNYEAQQDKSGLPNDRFSAERPEGSISTLTIQRTEQRDSAMYRCASSLRVTGDTEAFFGQGTRLTVV.